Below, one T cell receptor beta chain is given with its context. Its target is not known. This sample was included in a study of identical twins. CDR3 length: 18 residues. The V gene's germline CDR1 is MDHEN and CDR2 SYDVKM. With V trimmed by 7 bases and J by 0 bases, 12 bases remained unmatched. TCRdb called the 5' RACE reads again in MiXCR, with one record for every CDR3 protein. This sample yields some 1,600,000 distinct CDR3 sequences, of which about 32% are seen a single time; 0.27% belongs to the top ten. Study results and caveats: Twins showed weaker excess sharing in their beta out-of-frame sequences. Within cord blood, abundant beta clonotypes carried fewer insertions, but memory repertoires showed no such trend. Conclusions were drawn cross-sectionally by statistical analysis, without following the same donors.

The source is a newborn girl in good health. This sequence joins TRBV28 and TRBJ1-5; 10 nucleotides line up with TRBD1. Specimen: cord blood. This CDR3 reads CASTSIRDRGYSNQPQHF. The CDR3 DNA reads TGTGCCAGCACATCAATCCGGGACAGGGGCTATAGCAATCAGCCCCAGCATTTT.